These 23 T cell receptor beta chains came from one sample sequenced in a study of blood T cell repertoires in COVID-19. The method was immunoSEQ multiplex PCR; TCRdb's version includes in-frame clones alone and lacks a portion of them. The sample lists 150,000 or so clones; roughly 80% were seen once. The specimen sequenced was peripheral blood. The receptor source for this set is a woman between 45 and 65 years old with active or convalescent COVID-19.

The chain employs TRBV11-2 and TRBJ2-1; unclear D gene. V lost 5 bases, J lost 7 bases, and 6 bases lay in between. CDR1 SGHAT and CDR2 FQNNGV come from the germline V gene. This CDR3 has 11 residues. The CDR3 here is CASSPRNEQFF. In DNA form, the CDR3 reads TGTGCCAGCAGCCCCAGGAATGAGCAGTTCTTC.

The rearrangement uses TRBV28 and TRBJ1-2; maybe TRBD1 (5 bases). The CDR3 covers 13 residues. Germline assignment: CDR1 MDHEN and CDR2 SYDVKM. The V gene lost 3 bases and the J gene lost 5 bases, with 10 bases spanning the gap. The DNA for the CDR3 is TGTGCCAGCAGTTTGCGGGGACGGTATGGCTACACCTTC. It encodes CASSLRGRYGYTF.

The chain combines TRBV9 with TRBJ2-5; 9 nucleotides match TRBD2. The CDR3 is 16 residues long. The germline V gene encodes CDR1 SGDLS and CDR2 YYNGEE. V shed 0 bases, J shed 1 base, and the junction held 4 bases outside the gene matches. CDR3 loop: CASSVASGGLQETQYF. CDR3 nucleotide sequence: TGTGCCAGCAGCGTAGCCAGCGGGGGGCTCCAAGAGACCCAGTACTTC.

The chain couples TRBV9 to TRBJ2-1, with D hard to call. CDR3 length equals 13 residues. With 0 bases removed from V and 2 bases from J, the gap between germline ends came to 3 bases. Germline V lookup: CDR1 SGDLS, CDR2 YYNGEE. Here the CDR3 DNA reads TGTGCCAGCAGCGTAGGTACCTACAATGAGCAGTTCTTC. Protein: CASSVGTYNEQFF.

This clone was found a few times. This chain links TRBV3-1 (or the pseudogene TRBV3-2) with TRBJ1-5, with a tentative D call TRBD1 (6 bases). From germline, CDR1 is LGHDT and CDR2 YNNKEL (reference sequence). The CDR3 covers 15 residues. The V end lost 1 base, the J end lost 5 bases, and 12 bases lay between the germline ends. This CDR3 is CASSQARGADQPQHF. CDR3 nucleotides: TGTGCCAGCAGCCAAGCCAGGGGAGCCGATCAGCCCCAGCATTTT.

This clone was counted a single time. The CDR3, as DNA: TGTGCCAGTAGTCAACCCTCCGGGACAGGGGTTGATGAGCAGTTCTTC. It translates to CASSQPSGTGVDEQFF. The chain recombines TRBV19 with TRBJ2-1, with 10 bases matching TRBD1. CDR3 size: 16 residues. V lost 5 bases to trimming and J lost 8 bases; unmatched junction nucleotides: 12. Germline V gives CDR1 LNHDA, CDR2 SQIVND (reference sequence).

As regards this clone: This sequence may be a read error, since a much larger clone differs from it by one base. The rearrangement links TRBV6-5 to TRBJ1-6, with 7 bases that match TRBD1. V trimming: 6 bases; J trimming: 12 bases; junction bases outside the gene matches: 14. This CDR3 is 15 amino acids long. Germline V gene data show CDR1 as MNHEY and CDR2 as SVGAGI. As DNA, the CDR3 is TGTGCCAGCAGCGTCAGACAGGGCCGTAGTTTACCCCTCCACTTT. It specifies CASSVRQGRSLPLHF.

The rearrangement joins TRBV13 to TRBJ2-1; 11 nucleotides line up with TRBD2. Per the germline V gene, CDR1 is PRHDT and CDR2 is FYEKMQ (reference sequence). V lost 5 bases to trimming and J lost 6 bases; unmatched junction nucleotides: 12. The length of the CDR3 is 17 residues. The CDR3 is CASSISPTSGILNEQFF. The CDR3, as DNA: TGTGCCAGCAGCATCAGTCCGACTAGCGGGATCCTCAATGAGCAGTTCTTC.

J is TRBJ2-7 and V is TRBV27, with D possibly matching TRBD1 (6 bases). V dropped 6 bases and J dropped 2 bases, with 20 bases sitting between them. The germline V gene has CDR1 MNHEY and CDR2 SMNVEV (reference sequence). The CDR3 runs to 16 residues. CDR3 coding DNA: TGTGCCAGCAGGTCCTTCACGGGCAGGGGCCCCTACGAGCAGTACTTC. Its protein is CASRSFTGRGPYEQYF.

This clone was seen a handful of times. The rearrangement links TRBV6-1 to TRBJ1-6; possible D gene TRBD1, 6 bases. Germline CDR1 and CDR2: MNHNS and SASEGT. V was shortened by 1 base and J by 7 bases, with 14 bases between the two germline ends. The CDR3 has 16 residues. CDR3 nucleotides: TGTGCCAGCAGTGAAGGCAGGAGGACAGACAATTCACCCCTCCACTTT. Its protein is CASSEGRRTDNSPLHF.

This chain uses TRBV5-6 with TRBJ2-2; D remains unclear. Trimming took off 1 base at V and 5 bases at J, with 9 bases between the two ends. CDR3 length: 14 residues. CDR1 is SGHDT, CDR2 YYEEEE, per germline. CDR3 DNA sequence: TGTGCCAGCAGCTTGTACGGTCCGACCGGGGAGCTGTTTTTT. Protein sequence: CASSLYGPTGELFF. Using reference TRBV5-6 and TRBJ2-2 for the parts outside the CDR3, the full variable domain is DAGVTQSPTHLIKTRGQQVTLRCSPKSGHDTVSWYQQALGQGPQFIFQYYEEEERQRGNFPDRFSGHQFPNYSSELNVNALLLGDSALYLCASSLYGPTGELFFGEGSRLTVL.

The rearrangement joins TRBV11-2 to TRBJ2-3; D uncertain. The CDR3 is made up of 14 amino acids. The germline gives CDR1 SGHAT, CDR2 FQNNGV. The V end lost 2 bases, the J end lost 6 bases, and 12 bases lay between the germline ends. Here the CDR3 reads CASSLRPAVDTQYF. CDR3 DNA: TGTGCCAGCAGCTTACGACCTGCGGTCGATACGCAGTATTTT.

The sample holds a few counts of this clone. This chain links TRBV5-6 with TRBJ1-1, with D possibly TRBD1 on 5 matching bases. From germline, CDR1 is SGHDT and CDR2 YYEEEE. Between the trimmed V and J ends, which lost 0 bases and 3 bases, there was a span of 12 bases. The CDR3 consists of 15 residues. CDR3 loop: CASSLDGRVDTEAFF. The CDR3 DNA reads TGTGCCAGCAGCTTGGACGGCAGGGTGGACACTGAAGCTTTCTTT.

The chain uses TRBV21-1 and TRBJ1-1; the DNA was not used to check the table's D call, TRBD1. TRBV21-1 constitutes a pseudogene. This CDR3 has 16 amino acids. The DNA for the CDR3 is TGTGCCAGCAGCCCGACGACAGGCATCATGAACACTGAAGCTTTCTTT. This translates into CASSPTTGIMNTEAFF.

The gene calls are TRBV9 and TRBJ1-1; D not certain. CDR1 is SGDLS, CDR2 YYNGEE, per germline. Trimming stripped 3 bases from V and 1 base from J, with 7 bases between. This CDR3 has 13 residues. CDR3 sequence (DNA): TGTGCCAGCAGCGCCCCCTCGAACACTGAAGCTTTCTTT. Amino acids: CASSAPSNTEAFF.

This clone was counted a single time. The CDR3 nucleotides are TGTGCCAGCTCACCGGCACAGGATATCTATGGCTACACCTTC. Encoded protein: CASSPAQDIYGYTF. The genes are TRBV18 and TRBJ1-2; TRBD1 is a possible D gene (5 bases). The germline V gene has CDR1 KGHSH and CDR2 LQKENI. The CDR3 runs to 14 residues. Trimming removed 3 bases at V and 4 bases at J, with 12 bases between.

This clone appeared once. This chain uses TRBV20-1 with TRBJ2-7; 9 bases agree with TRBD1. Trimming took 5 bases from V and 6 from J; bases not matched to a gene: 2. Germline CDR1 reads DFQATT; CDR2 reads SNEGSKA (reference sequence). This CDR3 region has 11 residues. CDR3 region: CSAGTGFEQYF. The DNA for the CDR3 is TGCAGTGCTGGGACAGGGTTCGAGCAGTACTTC.

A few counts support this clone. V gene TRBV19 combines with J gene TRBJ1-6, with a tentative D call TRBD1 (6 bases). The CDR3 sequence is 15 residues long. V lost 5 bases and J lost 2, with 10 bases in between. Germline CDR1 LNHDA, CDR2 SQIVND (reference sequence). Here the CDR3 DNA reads TGTGCCAGTAGTGCAACAGGGCCCTATAATTCACCCCTCCACTTT. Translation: CASSATGPYNSPLHF.

This chain's CDR3 is CASRVGGGSNTEAFF. Here the CDR3 DNA reads TGTGCCAGCAGGGTGGGCGGGGGGAGTAACACTGAAGCTTTCTTT. The genes are TRBV28 and TRBJ1-1; tentatively, D is TRBD1 (5 bases). The CDR3 covers 15 residues. V lost 6 bases and J lost 2, with 16 bases in between. CDR1 is MDHEN, CDR2 SYDVKM, per germline.

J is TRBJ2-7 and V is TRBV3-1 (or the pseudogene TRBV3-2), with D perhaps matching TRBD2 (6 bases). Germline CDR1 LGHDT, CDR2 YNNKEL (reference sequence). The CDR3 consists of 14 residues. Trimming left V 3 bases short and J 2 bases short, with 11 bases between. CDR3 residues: CASSQNQRAYEQYF. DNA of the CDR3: TGTGCCAGCAGCCAGAATCAGCGGGCCTACGAGCAGTACTTC.

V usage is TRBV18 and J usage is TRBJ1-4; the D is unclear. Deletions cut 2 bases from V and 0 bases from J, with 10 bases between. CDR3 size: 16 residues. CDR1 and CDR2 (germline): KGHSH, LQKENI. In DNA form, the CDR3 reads TGTGCCAGCTCACCAAATCCTACAGCAACTAATGAAAAACTGTTTTTT. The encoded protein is CASSPNPTATNEKLFF.

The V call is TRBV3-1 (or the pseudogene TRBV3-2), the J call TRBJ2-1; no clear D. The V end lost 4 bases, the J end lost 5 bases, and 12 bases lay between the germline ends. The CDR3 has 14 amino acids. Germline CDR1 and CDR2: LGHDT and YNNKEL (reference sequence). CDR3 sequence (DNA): TGTGCCAGCAGCCCCGGTCCCATCCACAATGAGCAGTTCTTC. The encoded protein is CASSPGPIHNEQFF.

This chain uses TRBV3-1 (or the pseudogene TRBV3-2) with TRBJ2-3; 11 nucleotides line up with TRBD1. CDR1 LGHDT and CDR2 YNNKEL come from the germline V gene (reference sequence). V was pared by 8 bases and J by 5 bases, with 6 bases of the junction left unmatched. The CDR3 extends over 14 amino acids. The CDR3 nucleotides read TGTGCCAGCCAGGACAGGGGGCGTGGAGATACGCAGTATTTT. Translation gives CASQDRGRGDTQYF.